Listed below are T cell receptor beta chains from one sample, sequenced in a study of blood T cell repertoires in COVID-19. The table came from immunoSEQ multiplex PCR; TCRdb's copy has only in-frame clones and leaves some out. The table has some 220,000 clones, around four fifths seen once. The sample consisted of peripheral blood. All receptors derive from a woman aged 60-75 years with active or convalescent COVID-19. Both conserved end residues are part of each CDR3. Each record gives: D gene, clone size, V gene, J gene, CDR3 DNA, CDR3 protein. D genes are given only for firm matches. Some rows have no size entry. The others give once, few or many, or a class for an expanded clone.

-	-	TRBV5-1	TRBJ2-5	TGCGCCAGCAGCTTAACGGGCGGGGTAGAAGAGACCCAGTACTTC	CASSLTGGVEETQYF
-	-	TRBV27	TRBJ1-1	TGTGCCAGCACCGGAAGGGGGAAAGCTGAAGCTTTCTTT	CASTGRGKAEAFF
-	-	TRBV2	TRBJ2-5	TGTGCCAGCAGTGCCCTCCAAGAGACCCAGTACTTC	CASSALQETQYF
-	few	TRBV3-1/TRBV3-2	TRBJ1-5	TGTGCCAGCAGCCAAGGGATAAACAGGAATCAGCCCCAGCATTTT	CASSQGINRNQPQHF
TRBD1	-	TRBV2	TRBJ1-5	TGTGCCAGCAACCGGGACAGGGGCAATCAGCCCCAGCATTTT	CASNRDRGNQPQHF
TRBD2	-	TRBV20-1	TRBJ2-1	TGCAGTGCTAGTGGTCTAGCGGGAGTTTACGATGAGCAGTTCTTC	CSASGLAGVYDEQFF
-	-	TRBV29-1	TRBJ1-1	TGCAGCGTTAAAAAGGGGTGGGAAGCTGAAGCTTTCTTT	CSVKKGWEAEAFF
-	-	TRBV19	TRBJ1-6	TGTGCCAGTAAGCACCTCTCCTATAATTCACCCCTCCACTTT	CASKHLSYNSPLHF
TRBD2	-	TRBV6-1	TRBJ2-5	TGTGCCAGCAGTGAAACTAGCGGGAGCCAAGAGACCCAGTACTTC	CASSETSGSQETQYF
TRBD1	many	TRBV19	TRBJ1-1	TGTGCCAGTAGCACAGACAGGGCAAGTCTGACTGAAGCTTTCTTT	CASSTDRASLTEAFF
TRBD2	few	TRBV5-1	TRBJ2-1	TGCGCCAGCAGCTTGGGCGGGAGCTCCTACAATGAGCAGTTCTTC	CASSLGGSSYNEQFF
TRBD1	-	TRBV27	TRBJ1-6	TGTGCCAGCAGTTTATACGGACAGGGGGCAGGTAATTCACCCCTCCACTTT	CASSLYGQGAGNSPLHF
TRBD2	-	TRBV11-3	TRBJ2-5	TGTGCCAGCAGCTTGTCGACTGGAGCGGGGGGGGAGACCCAGTACTTC	CASSLSTGAGGETQYF
TRBD2	-	TRBV6-5	TRBJ2-7	TGTGCCAGCAGACCTAGCGGACTACCCTCCTACGAGCAGTACTTC	CASRPSGLPSYEQYF
TRBD1	-	TRBV19	TRBJ1-6	TGTGCCAGTAGTACCACCGGGACAGATAATTCACCCCTCCACTTT	CASSTTGTDNSPLHF
TRBD1	-	TRBV3-1/TRBV3-2	TRBJ2-2	TGTGCCAGCAGCCCTCGGACAGGGATAGCCGGGGAGCTGTTTTTT	CASSPRTGIAGELFF
-	-	TRBV5-1	TRBJ1-3	TGCGCCAGCAGCTTCCCCAGGGATTTCTCTGGAAACACCATATATTTT	CASSFPRDFSGNTIYF
-	-	TRBV3-1/TRBV3-2	TRBJ1-1	TGTGCCAGCAGCCAAGATCCGGGGGGCACTGAAGCTTTCTTT	CASSQDPGGTEAFF
-	-	TRBV5-8	TRBJ2-3	TGTGCCAGCAGCTCCGACGGGACACCTAGCACAGATACGCAGTATTTT	CASSSDGTPSTDTQYF
TRBD1	-	TRBV19	TRBJ2-7	TGTGCCAGTAGGATTACAGGGGCCTACGAGCAGTACTTC	CASRITGAYEQYF
-	few	TRBV14	TRBJ2-3	TGTGCCAGCAGCCCTCTCGTTAGCACAGATACGCAGTATTTT	CASSPLVSTDTQYF
-	-	TRBV11-3	TRBJ2-5	TGTGCCAGCAGCTACGAGGACCAAGAGACCCAGTACTTC	CASSYEDQETQYF
-	once	TRBV7-2	TRBJ1-1	TGTGCCAGCAGCTTAGCGGGGCCGCCGAGCACTGAAGCTTTCTTT	CASSLAGPPSTEAFF
-	-	TRBV7-2	TRBJ2-6	TGTGCCAGCAGTCCTCAAGCGGACTTATCGCCTTCTGGGGCCAACGTCCTGACTTTC	CASSPQADLSPSGANVLTF
-	-	TRBV24-1	TRBJ2-1	TGTGCCACCAGTCGAACAGGTCCTGCCTACAATGAGCAGTTCTTC	CATSRTGPAYNEQFF
TRBD1	-	TRBV27	TRBJ1-2	TGTGCCAGTAAATGGGGGCAGGGGGACTATGGCTACACCTTC	CASKWGQGDYGYTF
TRBD1	-	TRBV5-6	TRBJ2-6	TGTGCCAGCAGCCTGTTTGTGAGGACAGGAGGATCTGGGGCCAACGTCCTGACTTTC	CASSLFVRTGGSGANVLTF
TRBD2	-	TRBV10-3	TRBJ2-7	TGTGCCATCAGTTCTAGCGGGAGTAATCGCTACGAGCAGTACTTC	CAISSSGSNRYEQYF
-	once	TRBV30	TRBJ1-3	TGTGCCTGGAGTAGACAGAGCTCTGGAAACACCATATATTTT	CAWSRQSSGNTIYF
TRBD2	-	TRBV30	TRBJ2-3	TGTGCCTGGAGTGTTGCTCTAGCGGGCACAGATACGCAGTATTTT	CAWSVALAGTDTQYF
TRBD2	-	TRBV11-3	TRBJ2-3	TGTGCCAGCAGCCCCGGGACTAGGGTAGATACGCAGTATTTT	CASSPGTRVDTQYF
TRBD2	-	TRBV27	TRBJ2-1	TGTGCCAGCAGTTTATATTGGGGGAGCAGACTAGCGGGAGGGAATGAGCAGTTCTTC	CASSLYWGSRLAGGNEQFF
TRBD1	-	TRBV29-1	TRBJ2-3	TGCAGCGTTGTACCAGGGGGCATTGGAACAGATACGCAGTATTTT	CSVVPGGIGTDTQYF
-	-	TRBV18	TRBJ2-2	TGTGCCAGCTCACCTCTGGGTGGACACGGGGAGCTGTTTTTT	CASSPLGGHGELFF
-	-	TRBV6-1	TRBJ2-3	TGTGCCAGCAGTGAATCTAGGCGCACAGATACGCAGTATTTT	CASSESRRTDTQYF
-	-	TRBV21-1	TRBJ1-5	TGTGCCAGCAGCAAAGGGCTACAGAACCAGCCCCAGCATTTT	CASSKGLQNQPQHF
-	-	TRBV7-8	TRBJ1-4	TGTGCCAGCAGCTTCTCTTCAGGGGTTAATGAAAAACTGTTTTTT	CASSFSSGVNEKLFF
-	-	TRBV18	TRBJ1-2	TGTGCCAGCTCACCAGGAGGGAAGGTTGGCTACACCTTC	CASSPGGKVGYTF
-	-	TRBV27	TRBJ1-4	TGTGCCAGCAGTCCCGGGTATACTAATGAAAAACTGTTTTTT	CASSPGYTNEKLFF
-	-	TRBV7-3	TRBJ1-1	TGTGCCAGCAGCTTTCGCTTAGACACTGAAGCTTTCTTT	CASSFRLDTEAFF
-	few	TRBV6-5	TRBJ1-6	TGTGCCAGCGCCGCTCGCAGGGATTCACCCCTCCACTTT	CASAARRDSPLHF
TRBD1	-	TRBV11-2	TRBJ2-5	TGTGCCAGCAGCTTAGTATCCAGGGGGCAAGAGACCCAGTACTTC	CASSLVSRGQETQYF
TRBD2	-	TRBV9	TRBJ2-1	TGTGCCAGCAGCGTAGAGCCCGGGACTAGCTCGTACAATGAGCAGTTCTTC	CASSVEPGTSSYNEQFF
TRBD1	-	TRBV30	TRBJ1-1	TGTGCCTGGAGACCATCCGGGACAGGGCGACTTGGCACTGAAGCTTTCTTT	CAWRPSGTGRLGTEAFF
-	-	TRBV15	TRBJ2-1	TGTGCCACCAGCAGAGATCGTCCACGGTACAATGAGCAGTTCTTC	CATSRDRPRYNEQFF
-	once	TRBV19	TRBJ2-7	TGTGCCAGTTCCGCTGGGGGCAACTACGAGCAGTACTTC	CASSAGGNYEQYF
TRBD1	few	TRBV7-2	TRBJ2-2	TGTGCCAGCAGCCGGGACAGGACTTACACCGGGGAGCTGTTTTTT	CASSRDRTYTGELFF
TRBD1	-	TRBV11-2	TRBJ1-1	TGTGCCAGCAGCCTCGACAGGGACACTGAAGCTTTCTTT	CASSLDRDTEAFF
-	-	TRBV21-1	TRBJ2-1	TGTGCCAGCAGCAGAAAGTGCGGGGGCTACAATGAGCAGTTCTTC	CASSRKCGGYNEQFF
-	-	TRBV18	TRBJ1-2	TGTGCCAGCTCACCAAACGGGAACGCCAACTATGGCTACACCTTC	CASSPNGNANYGYTF
TRBD1	-	TRBV28	TRBJ2-2	TGTGCCAGCAGCGGGACAGGGAGGACCGGGGAGCTGTTTTTT	CASSGTGRTGELFF
TRBD1	-	TRBV27	TRBJ1-2	TGTGCCAGCAGTTTAAGGGCGGGACAGGCTTCCTATGGCTACACCTTC	CASSLRAGQASYGYTF
-	-	TRBV3-1/TRBV3-2	TRBJ2-7	TGTGCCAGCAGCCTGAGACACGCCGAGCAGTACTTC	CASSLRHAEQYF
-	-	TRBV24-1	TRBJ1-4	TGTGCCACCAGTCCTGGGCCAGGGGACGAAAAACTGTTTTTT	CATSPGPGDEKLFF
-	once	TRBV7-8	TRBJ1-1	TGTGCCAGCAGCTTAGGGACAATGAACACTGAAGCTTTCTTT	CASSLGTMNTEAFF